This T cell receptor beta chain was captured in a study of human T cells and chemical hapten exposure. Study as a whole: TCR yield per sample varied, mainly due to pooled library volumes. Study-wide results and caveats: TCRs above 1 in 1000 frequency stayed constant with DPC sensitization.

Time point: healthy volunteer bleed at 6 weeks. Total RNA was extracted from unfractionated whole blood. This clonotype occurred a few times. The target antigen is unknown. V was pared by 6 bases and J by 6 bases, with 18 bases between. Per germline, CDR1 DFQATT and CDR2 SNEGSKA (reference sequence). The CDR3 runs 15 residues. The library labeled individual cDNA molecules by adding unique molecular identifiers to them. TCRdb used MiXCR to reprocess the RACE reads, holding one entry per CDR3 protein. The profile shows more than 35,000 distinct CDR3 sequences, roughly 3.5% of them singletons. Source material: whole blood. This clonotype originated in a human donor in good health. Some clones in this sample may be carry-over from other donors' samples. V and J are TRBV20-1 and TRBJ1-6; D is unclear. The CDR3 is CSARTSLSANSPLHF. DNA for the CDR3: TGCAGTGCCAGGACGTCCCTTTCGGCTAATTCACCCCTCCACTTT.